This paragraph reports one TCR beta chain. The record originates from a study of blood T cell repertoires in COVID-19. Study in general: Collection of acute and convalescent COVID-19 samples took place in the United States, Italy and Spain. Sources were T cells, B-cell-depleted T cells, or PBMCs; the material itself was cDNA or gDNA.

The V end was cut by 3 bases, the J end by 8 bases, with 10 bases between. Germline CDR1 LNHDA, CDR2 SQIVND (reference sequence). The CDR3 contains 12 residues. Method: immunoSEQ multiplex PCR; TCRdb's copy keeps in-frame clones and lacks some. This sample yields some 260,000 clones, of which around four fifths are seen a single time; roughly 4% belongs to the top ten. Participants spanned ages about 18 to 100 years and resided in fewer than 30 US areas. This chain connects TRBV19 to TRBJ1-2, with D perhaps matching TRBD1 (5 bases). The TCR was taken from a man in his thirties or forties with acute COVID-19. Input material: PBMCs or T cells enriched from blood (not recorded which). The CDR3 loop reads CASSIAGLGYTF. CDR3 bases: TGTGCCAGTAGTATCGCGGGGCTGGGCTACACCTTC.